The 26 T cell receptor beta chains in this list originate from one sample, sequenced in a study of early T cells in non-severe SARS-CoV-2 infection (dated by TCRdb to about 2021). The method behind the library was 5' RACE. The instrument was a NextSeq 500. TCRdb reanalyzed the raw reads on its own, using fastp at Q25 for trimming and MiXCR for clone calling, and kept in-frame beta chains. Each CDR3 protein gets just one entry, which takes the most common genes and DNA from the rows behind it. In this sample the table shows roughly 65,000 distinct CDR3 sequences, roughly a tenth of which occur a single time. The top ten hold around 6.4% of the sample. Sequencing used whole blood. The origin of the receptors is an adult who was a healthcare worker with PCR-confirmed SARS-CoV-2 infection or an uninfected control (not recorded which).

In its sample, this clonotype was seen many times. The CDR3 here is CASSQLTSGAPYEQYF. The CDR3 coding sequence is TGCGCCAGCAGTCAATTAACTAGCGGGGCCCCCTACGAGCAGTACTTC. The chain is built from TRBV23-1 and TRBJ2-7, with 10 bases matching TRBD2. TRBV23-1 carries the ORF label, with uncertain function. Unmatched junction bases numbered 5, after V lost 1 base and J lost 2 bases. The length of the CDR3 is 16 residues.

J is TRBJ1-1 and V is TRBV29-1, with D unclear. CDR3 length: 12 residues. Germline CDR1 reads SQVTM; CDR2 reads ANQGSEA. Between the trimmed V and J ends, which lost 3 bases and 2 bases, there was a span of 7 bases. The CDR3 sequence: CSVDPENTEAFF. The CDR3 DNA sequence: TGCAGCGTTGACCCGGAAAACACTGAAGCTTTCTTT.

The chain is built from TRBV30 and TRBJ1-5, with 7 bases fitting TRBD1. CDR1 and CDR2 from the germline V gene are GTSNPN and SVGIG (reference sequence). After removal of 0 bases from V and 4 bases from J, the junction contained 0 bases not matched to a gene. This CDR3 is 13 amino acids long. The DNA of the CDR3 is TGTGCCTGGAGTGTGACAGGGAATCAGCCCCAGCATTTT. Its translation is CAWSVTGNQPQHF. The full variable domain, with the rest looked up from reference TRBV30 and TRBJ1-5, is SQTIHQWPATLVQPVGSPLSLECTVEGTSNPNLYWYRQAAGRGLQLLFYSVGIGQISSEVPQNLSASRPQDRQFILSSKKLLLSDSGFYLCAWSVTGNQPQHFGDGTRLSIL.

The sample holds a few counts of this clonotype. The chain uses TRBV7-8 and TRBJ2-3, with 9 bases matching TRBD2. The CDR3 runs to 17 residues. The V gene's germline CDR1 is SGHVS and CDR2 FQNEAQ. Trimming at V came to 2 bases and at J to 4 bases, leaving 10 bases not matched to a gene. The CDR3 sequence: CASSLSWREGPPDTQYF. CDR3 in DNA: TGTGCCAGCAGCTTATCTTGGCGGGAGGGCCCTCCAGATACGCAGTATTTT.

This clonotype has ten or more counts. The chain is built from TRBV30 and TRBJ2-2; D is unresolved. Looked up from germline, CDR1 is GTSNPN and CDR2 is SVGIG (reference sequence). The CDR3 length is 14 residues. The V and J ends lost 8 bases and 7 bases respectively, with 20 bases between them. Here the CDR3 DNA reads TGTGCCCTTACCCGGGCCTCCGATGGCGGGGAGCTGTTTTTT. It codes for CALTRASDGGELFF.

This clonotype was seen a handful of times. This chain links TRBV3-1 with TRBJ2-1, with D possibly matching TRBD2 (6 bases). The ends were cut back, 1 base at V and 7 bases at J, with 8 bases in the middle. The V gene's germline CDR1 is LGHDT and CDR2 YNNKEL (reference sequence). This CDR3 is 13 amino acids long. The CDR3 DNA reads TGTGCCAGCAGCCAAGTCAGCGGGAATGAGCAGTTCTTC. This translates into CASSQVSGNEQFF.

The rearrangement joins TRBV18 to TRBJ2-6; no firm D call. V lost 2 bases to trimming and J lost 5 bases, with 7 bases between them. Germline V gene sequence: CDR1 KGHSH, CDR2 LQKENI. CDR3 length: 14 amino acids. The CDR3 loop is CASSPTRRANVLTF. CDR3 nucleotides: TGTGCCAGCTCACCAACTCGACGGGCCAACGTCCTGACTTTC. The complete variable domain, with remaining parts taken from reference TRBV18 and TRBJ2-6, reads NAGVMQNPRHLVRRRGQEARLRCSPMKGHSHVYWYRQLPEEGLKFMVYLQKENIIDESGMPKERFSAEFPKEGPSILRIQQVVRGDSAAYFCASSPTRRANVLTFGAGSRLTVL.

This chain uses TRBV6-2 or TRBV6-3 with TRBJ2-3, with TRBD2 as a possible D gene (5 bases). The V gene's germline CDR1 is MNHEY and CDR2 SVGEGT. The CDR3 contains 13 residues. V was pared by 6 bases and J by 0 bases, with 7 bases between. The CDR3 loop reads CASSRTSTDTQYF. The CDR3 DNA reads TGTGCCAGCAGCCGGACTAGCACAGATACGCAGTATTTT.

The sample holds a few counts of this clonotype. The chain joins TRBV5-6 to TRBJ1-6; no reliable D call. The CDR3 has 15 amino acids. Between the trimmed V and J ends, which lost 0 bases and 10 bases, there was a span of 14 bases. Germline CDR1 and CDR2: SGHDT and YYEEEE. The CDR3 here is CASSLEDRSGSPLHF. The DNA for the CDR3 is TGTGCCAGCAGCTTGGAAGACCGCTCCGGCTCACCCCTCCACTTT.

This clonotype was recorded a few times. One junction end does not reproduce the germline sequence, and a read error may be involved. The chain recombines TRBV2 with TRBJ2-1; no clear D gene. The germline V gene encodes CDR1 SNHLY and CDR2 FYNNEI. This CDR3 comprises 13 residues. This CDR3 is CASGMTIGKDESF. The CDR3 DNA follows: TGTGCCAGCGGGATGACGATTGGGAAGGACGAGAGCTTC. Full variable domain (outside the CDR3, taken from reference TRBV2 and TRBJ2-1): EPEVTQTPSHQVTQMGQEVILRCVPISNHLYFYWYRQILGQKVEFLVSFYNNEISEKSEIFDDQFSVERPDGSNFTLKIRSTKLEDSAMYFCASGMTIGKDESFGPGTRLTVL.

The chain uses TRBV7-9 and TRBJ2-1; possibly TRBD2 for D (5 bases). Germline V gives CDR1 SEHNR, CDR2 FQNEAQ (reference sequence). The CDR3 consists of 11 residues. CDR3 residues: CSDSSYNEQFF. The DNA of the CDR3 is TGTTCGGACTCCTCCTACAATGAGCAGTTCTTC. The entire variable domain, with the rest obtained from reference TRBV7-9 and TRBJ2-1, is as follows: DTGVSQNPRHKITKRGQNVTFRCDPISEHNRLYWYRQTLGQGPEFLTYFQNEAQLEKSRLLSDRFSAERPKGSFSTLEIQRTEQGDSAMYLCSDSSYNEQFFGPGTRLTVL.

This clonotype has only a few counts. The chain employs TRBV10-2 and TRBJ2-5; tentatively, D is TRBD2 (6 bases). The germline V gene encodes CDR1 WSHSY and CDR2 SAAADI. V dropped 4 bases and J dropped 5 bases, with 11 bases sitting between them. This CDR3 spans 13 amino acids. For the CDR3, the DNA is TGCGCCAGCAGTGCGCTAGCGCGGGAGACCCAGTACTTC. This gives the protein CASSALARETQYF.

This clonotype was seen once. The rearrangement uses TRBV6-6 and TRBJ1-1, with D maybe TRBD1 (6 bases). This CDR3 spans 13 amino acids. In germline, CDR1 is MNHNY, CDR2 SVGAGI (reference sequence). V lost 2 bases and J 11 bases, leaving 15 bases between the germline ends. The CDR3 sequence is CASSYVQGRDAFF. The DNA for the CDR3 is TGTGCCAGCAGTTACGTCCAGGGGAGGGATGCTTTCTTT.

This chain joins TRBV13 and TRBJ2-3, with 7 bases identical to TRBD2. The CDR3 totals 13 residues. The germline CDR1 and CDR2 sequences are PRHDT and FYEKMQ (reference sequence). The trim removed 6 bases at V and 3 bases at J, leaving 3 bases unmatched. The CDR3 reads CASRPGGTDTQYF. The CDR3 bases are TGTGCCAGCAGACCGGGAGGAACAGATACGCAGTATTTT.

Points on this clonotype: The germline gene is not matched at one end of the junction; a read error may be the cause. This chain connects TRBV7-9 to TRBJ2-1, with D uncertain. The CDR3 extends over 16 amino acids. Germline CDR1 reads SEHNR; CDR2 reads FQNEAQ (reference sequence). The CDR3 protein is CASSLPSSRSSNEQFF. CDR3 in DNA: TGTGCCAGCAGCTTGCCAAGCTCCCGCTCCTCCAATGAGCAGTTCTTC. Together with reference TRBV7-9 and TRBJ2-1, the CDR3 gives the full variable domain: DTGVSQNPRHKITKRGQNVTFRCDPISEHNRLYWYRQTLGQGPEFLTYFQNEAQLEKSRLLSDRFSAERPKGSFSTLEIQRTEQGDSAMYLCASSLPSSRSSNEQFFGPGTRLTVL.

This clonotype has only a few counts. This chain joins TRBV20-1 and TRBJ1-2; D is uncertain. The CDR3 runs 15 residues. The V gene's germline CDR1 is DFQATT and CDR2 SNEGSKA (reference sequence). Deletions cut 0 bases from V and 5 bases from J, with 16 bases between. The CDR3 bases are TGCAGTGCTAGAGATCCAGTAAACTGGGGTTATGGCTACACCTTC. It translates to CSARDPVNWGYGYTF.

This chain uses TRBV10-3 with TRBJ2-2; D is uncertain. Germline assignment: CDR1 ENHRY and CDR2 SYGVKD. This CDR3 spans 13 amino acids. With 3 bases removed from V and 0 bases from J, the gap between germline ends came to 2 bases. This chain's CDR3 is CAISEANTGELFF. CDR3 DNA: TGTGCCATCAGTGAAGCGAACACCGGGGAGCTGTTTTTT.

This chain joins TRBV4-1 and TRBJ2-1; a possible D gene is TRBD2 (5 bases). The CDR3 is 14 residues long. Trimming removed 3 bases from V and 10 bases from J, with 16 bases in between. CDR1 is MGHRA and CDR2 is YSYEKL in the germline V gene. This chain's CDR3 is CASSHSSASTEQFF. The CDR3 nucleotides are TGCGCCAGCAGCCACTCCTCGGCTAGCACCGAGCAGTTCTTC.

Notes on this clonotype: One end of the junction is discordant with germline, which a read error may explain. The chain carries TRBV12-3 or TRBV12-4 and TRBJ2-2; unclear D gene. The CDR3 runs 14 residues. Written as DNA, the CDR3 is TGTGTCAGCAGTCCGCTCCCGAACACCGGGGAGCTGTTTTTT. As protein: CVSSPLPNTGELFF.

V gene TRBV7-8 combines with J gene TRBJ1-5; possible D gene TRBD1, 6 bases. The CDR3 is 15 amino acids. Germline V gene data show CDR1 as SGHVS and CDR2 as FQNEAQ. Deletions cut 1 base from V and 4 bases from J, with 11 bases between. The CDR3 region is CASSLVGQRNQPQHF. The CDR3 nucleotides are TGTGCCAGCAGCTTAGTCGGACAGCGTAATCAGCCCCAGCATTTT.

The chain combines TRBV10-3 with TRBJ2-7, with D unclear. Trimming pared 3 bases from V and 2 bases from J, leaving 5 bases between. The length of the CDR3 is 12 residues. Germline loops: CDR1 ENHRY, CDR2 SYGVKD. CDR3 amino acids: CAISEKAYEQYF. The CDR3, as DNA: TGTGCCATCAGTGAAAAGGCCTACGAGCAGTACTTC.

This clonotype was seen repeatedly, ten times or more. The chain links TRBV27 to TRBJ1-4; D ambiguous. V was trimmed by 6 bases and J by 3 bases, leaving 20 bases between them. The CDR3 is 17 amino acids. CDR1 and CDR2 from the germline V gene are MNHEY and SMNVEV (reference sequence). CDR3: CASSLSPLFPANEKLFF. In DNA form, the CDR3 reads TGTGCCAGCAGCCTATCTCCCCTTTTTCCAGCTAATGAAAAACTGTTTTTT.

The V and J genes are TRBV28 and TRBJ2-3; a weak D match, TRBD1 (5 bases). Germline values: CDR1 MDHEN, CDR2 SYDVKM. Trimming took 2 bases from V and 2 from J, leaving 14 bases between them. CDR3 length: 16 residues. The chain's CDR3 is CASSLIGASATDTQYF. The CDR3 DNA is TGTGCCAGCAGTTTAATTGGGGCCTCCGCCACAGATACGCAGTATTTT.

The rearrangement joins TRBV7-9 to TRBJ1-2, with D hard to call. The CDR3 sequence is 12 residues long. V lost 0 bases and J lost 8, with 7 bases in between. From germline, CDR1 is SEHNR and CDR2 FQNEAQ (reference sequence). The CDR3 nucleotides are TGTGCCAGCAGCTTAGCCGGGGAAGGCTACACCTTC. This gives the protein CASSLAGEGYTF.

The chain joins TRBV12-3 or TRBV12-4 to TRBJ1-2; D may be TRBD1 (6 bases). This CDR3 is built from 16 residues. V dropped 8 bases and J dropped 0 bases, with 19 bases sitting between them. Written as DNA, the CDR3 is TGTGCCAGCTCATTCAGGGGTTCAGGAGCTAACTATGGCTACACCTTC. Translation: CASSFRGSGANYGYTF.

V is TRBV12-3 or TRBV12-4 and J is TRBJ1-2, with D maybe TRBD1 (5 bases). The V gene lost 5 bases and the J gene lost 2 bases, with 12 bases spanning the gap. The CDR3 is made up of 14 amino acids. DNA for the CDR3: TGTGCCAGCAGTCCGACAGCTAAAAACTATGGCTACACCTTC. Amino acid sequence: CASSPTAKNYGYTF.